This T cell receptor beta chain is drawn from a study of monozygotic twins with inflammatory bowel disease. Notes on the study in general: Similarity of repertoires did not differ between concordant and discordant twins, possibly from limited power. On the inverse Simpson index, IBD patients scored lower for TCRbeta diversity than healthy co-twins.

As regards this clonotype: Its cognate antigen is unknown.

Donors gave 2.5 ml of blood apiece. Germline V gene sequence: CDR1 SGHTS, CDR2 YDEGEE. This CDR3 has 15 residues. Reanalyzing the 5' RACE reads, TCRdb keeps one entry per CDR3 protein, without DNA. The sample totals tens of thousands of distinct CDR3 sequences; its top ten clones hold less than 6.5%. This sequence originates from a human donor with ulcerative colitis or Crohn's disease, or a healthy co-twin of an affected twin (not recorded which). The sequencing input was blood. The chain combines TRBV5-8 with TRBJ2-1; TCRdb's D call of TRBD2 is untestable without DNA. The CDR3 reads CASSDGLAGTLGQFF.